This T cell receptor beta chain was retrieved from a study of cytomegalovirus exposure and HLA in healthy donors. 13 Jbeta primers and 60 Vbeta primers were used for the PCR. Assay: immunoSEQ multiplex PCR; the TCRdb copy retains only in-frame clones and omits some. The data show roughly 93,000 clones, with 65% to 80% seen just once and approximately 9.2% held by the top ten. Study-wide results and limits: As a later analysis revealed, the rate of TCR association differed by HLA locus, with DRB1 most and HLA-C fewest. Roughly uniform depth of sequencing across donors was assumed in presence/absence analyses. Rarity marked most TCR sequences, yet some public TCRs occurred in many donors. In a later analysis, a genetic analysis reported fewer productive-TCR N-insertions in an Asian-associated ancestry cluster than the cohort average.

For this clone: Its antigen remains unknown.

The sequence came from a human donor in good health. Sequencing was done on a sample of PBMCs.

The CDR3 coding sequence is TGTGCCAGCAGCATACGACAGAACATGAACACTGAAGCTTTCTTT. Protein sequence: CASSIRQNMNTEAFF. The V gene is TRBV9, the J gene TRBJ1-1; possibly TRBD1 for D (5 bases). The CDR3 consists of 15 residues. Trimming stripped 4 bases from V and 0 bases from J, with 13 bases between. Germline assignment: CDR1 SGDLS and CDR2 YYNGEE.